This TCR beta chain was documented in a study of identical twins. TCRdb re-called the 5' RACE reads through MiXCR, storing one row per CDR3 protein. The table lists 700,000 or so distinct CDR3 sequences, 21% of them singletons. The germline V gene encodes CDR1 LGHDT and CDR2 YNNKEL (reference sequence). V was shortened by 4 bases and J by 8 bases, with 24 bases between the two germline ends. The CDR3 totals 17 residues. The sample also formed part of further work on T cells expressing NK-cell markers. That publication notes: Several experiments confined sorting to alpha-beta TCR T cells with an anti-gamma-delta TCR antibody.

The receptor was isolated from a woman aged 18-29 years in good health. This chain joins TRBV3-1 and TRBJ2-1, with D perhaps TRBD2 (6 bases). The sample taken for sequencing was PBMCs. This CDR3 is CASSRPLGGRGNYEQFF. The CDR3 region has the DNA TGTGCCAGCAGCCGCCCTCTCGGGGGACGAGGGAATTATGAGCAGTTCTTC.